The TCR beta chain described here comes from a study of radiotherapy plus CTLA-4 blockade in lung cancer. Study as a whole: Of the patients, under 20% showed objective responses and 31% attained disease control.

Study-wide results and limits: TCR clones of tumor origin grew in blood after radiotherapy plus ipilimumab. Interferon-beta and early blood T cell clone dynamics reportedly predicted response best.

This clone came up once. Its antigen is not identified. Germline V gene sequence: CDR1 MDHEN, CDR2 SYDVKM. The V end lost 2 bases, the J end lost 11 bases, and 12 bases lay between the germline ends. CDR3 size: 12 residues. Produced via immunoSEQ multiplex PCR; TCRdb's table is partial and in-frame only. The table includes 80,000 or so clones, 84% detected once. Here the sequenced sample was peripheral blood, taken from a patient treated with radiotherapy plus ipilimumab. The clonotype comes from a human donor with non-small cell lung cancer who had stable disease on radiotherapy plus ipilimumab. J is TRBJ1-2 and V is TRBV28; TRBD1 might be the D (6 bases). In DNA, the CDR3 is TGTGCCAGCAGTTTACTCCAGGGGCCATACACCTTC. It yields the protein CASSLLQGPYTF.